Sequencing of this T cell receptor (beta chain) was carried out in a study of blood T cell repertoires in COVID-19. The assay was immunoSEQ multiplex PCR, and TCRdb's table has in-frame clones only and misses some. The table shows some 150,000 clones, with approximately 90% occurring only once. Germline V gene data show CDR1 as LNHDA and CDR2 as SQIVND (reference sequence). V was pared by 4 bases and J by 8 bases, with 5 bases of the junction left unmatched. The CDR3 totals 14 residues. This receptor was obtained from a woman aged 60-70 years with active COVID-19. The J gene is TRBJ2-1, the V gene TRBV19; 10 bases are a match to TRBD2. Sequenced: peripheral blood. The CDR3 DNA reads TGTGCCAGTAGTAGCCAGCGGGAGGGCGATGAGCAGTTCTTC. It translates to CASSSQREGDEQFF.